Detailed here is one TCR beta chain. These data belong to a study of blood T cell repertoires in COVID-19. Study at large: Sources were T cells, B-cell-depleted T cells, or PBMCs; the material itself was cDNA or gDNA.

Produced via immunoSEQ multiplex PCR; TCRdb's table is partial and in-frame only. This table holds under 300,000 clones, 75% to 90% found once. CDR1 SGHTA and CDR2 FQGNSA come from the germline V gene. V shed 0 bases and J shed 3 bases, with 10 bases lying between them. The CDR3 has 15 residues. This receptor was obtained from a woman aged 70-85 years with COVID-19, enrolled during active disease. Sequencing used peripheral blood. J is TRBJ2-3 and V is TRBV7-2; D unresolved. CDR3 coding DNA: TGTGCCAGCAGCTTAGCGGGCCGAGAGACAGATACGCAGTATTTT. Encoded protein: CASSLAGRETDTQYF.